Shown below are 5 T cell receptor beta chains from a single sample sequenced in a study of early T cells in non-severe SARS-CoV-2 infection. TCRdb passed the 5' RACE reads through MiXCR, listing each CDR3 protein once. The data show about 61,000 distinct CDR3 sequences, about 12% seen once. Sample: whole blood, taken at baseline. The receptors stem from an adult who was a healthcare worker with PCR-confirmed SARS-CoV-2 infection or an uninfected control (not recorded which). The donor label of this sample is uncertain.

This clonotype appeared many times. The chain couples TRBV5-1 to TRBJ2-3; the D is unclear. V lost 1 base to trimming and J lost 2 bases, with 2 bases between them. In germline, CDR1 is SGHRS, CDR2 YFSETQ. This CDR3 region has 12 residues. The CDR3 here is CASSLSTDTQYF. The DNA of the CDR3 is TGCGCCAGCAGCTTGTCCACAGATACGCAGTATTTT. The full variable domain, its missing parts supplied by reference TRBV5-1 and TRBJ2-3, is KAGVTQTPRYLIKTRGQQVTLSCSPISGHRSVSWYQQTPGQGLQFLFEYFSETQRNKGNFPGRFSGRQFSNSRSEMNVSTLELGDSALYLCASSLSTDTQYFGPGTRLTVL.

This clonotype was observed a handful of times. This sequence joins TRBV6-5 and TRBJ2-1, with TRBD2 as a possible D gene (5 bases). The CDR3 extends over 15 amino acids. With 2 bases removed from V and 4 bases from J, the gap between germline ends came to 12 bases. CDR1 and CDR2 from the germline V gene are MNHEY and SVGAGI. The DNA of the CDR3 is TGTGCCAGCAGTTACAGTAGCGAGGAATACAATGAGCAGTTCTTC. It encodes CASSYSSEEYNEQFF.

The rearrangement joins TRBV27 to TRBJ1-5, with TRBD1 as a possible D gene (5 bases). CDR1 MNHEY and CDR2 SMNVEV come from the germline V gene (reference sequence). The CDR3 runs to 16 residues. Trimming removed 7 bases at V and 6 bases at J, with 22 bases between. The CDR3 DNA reads TGTGCCAGCAATCGGACCCGCCCCTCAGGGAGTCAGCCCCAGCATTTT. Its translation is CASNRTRPSGSQPQHF.

This clonotype has just a few counts. The V and J genes are TRBV7-3 and TRBJ2-5; 8 bases are shared with TRBD1. CDR3 size: 15 residues. J was trimmed by 3 bases and V by 3 bases; bases with no gene match: 6. Germline V gene data show CDR1 as SGHTA and CDR2 as FQGTGA. CDR3 DNA: TGTGCCAGCAGCTTCTCCGGACAGGGAAAAGAGACCCAGTACTTC. Protein sequence: CASSFSGQGKETQYF.

This clonotype appeared a few times. The V call is TRBV4-1, the J call TRBJ2-7; no definite D call. The CDR3 runs to 13 residues. The V gene's germline CDR1 is MGHRA and CDR2 YSYEKL. The V end was cut by 0 bases, the J end by 5 bases, with 8 bases between. The CDR3 DNA is TGCGCCAGCAGCCAAGATATCTTCAACGAGCAGTACGTC. This encodes CASSQDIFNEQYV.